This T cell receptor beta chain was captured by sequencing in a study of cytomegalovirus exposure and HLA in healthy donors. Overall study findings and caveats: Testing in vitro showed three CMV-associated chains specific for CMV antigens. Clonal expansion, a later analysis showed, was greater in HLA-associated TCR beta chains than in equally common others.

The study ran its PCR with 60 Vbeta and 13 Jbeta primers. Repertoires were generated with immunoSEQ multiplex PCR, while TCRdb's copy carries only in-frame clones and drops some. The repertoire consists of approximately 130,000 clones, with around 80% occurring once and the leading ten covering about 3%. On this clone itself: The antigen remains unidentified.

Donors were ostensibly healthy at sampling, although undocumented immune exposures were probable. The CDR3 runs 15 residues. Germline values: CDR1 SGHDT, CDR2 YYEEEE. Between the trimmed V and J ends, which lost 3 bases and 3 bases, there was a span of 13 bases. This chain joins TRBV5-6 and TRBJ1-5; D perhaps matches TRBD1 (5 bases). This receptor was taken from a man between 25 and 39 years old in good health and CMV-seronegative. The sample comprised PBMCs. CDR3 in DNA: TGTGCCAGCAGCTCCCGTGGGGCAGTCAATCAGCCCCAGCATTTT. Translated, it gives CASSSRGAVNQPQHF.